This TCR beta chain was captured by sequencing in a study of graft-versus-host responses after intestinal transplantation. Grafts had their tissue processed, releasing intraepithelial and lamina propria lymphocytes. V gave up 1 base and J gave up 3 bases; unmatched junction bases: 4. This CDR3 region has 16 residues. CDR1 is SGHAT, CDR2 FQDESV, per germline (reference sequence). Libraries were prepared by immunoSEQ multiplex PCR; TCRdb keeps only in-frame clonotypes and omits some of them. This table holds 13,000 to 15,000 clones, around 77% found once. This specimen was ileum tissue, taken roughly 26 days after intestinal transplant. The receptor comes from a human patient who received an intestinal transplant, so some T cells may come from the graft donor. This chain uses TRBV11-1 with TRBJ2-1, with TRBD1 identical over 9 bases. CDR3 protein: CASSLVRTGDYNEQFF. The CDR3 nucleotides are TGTGCCAGCAGCTTAGTACGGACAGGGGACTACAATGAGCAGTTCTTC.